The clone carrying this T cell receptor (beta chain) was counted between two and nine times. A junction boundary mismatches the germline segment, possibly from a read error. These data originate in a study of blood T cells in healthy people across ages. The second PCR ran 7 to 11 cycles with a sample-barcoded 5' primer and J-beta primers. TCRdb re-analysed the 5' RACE reads in MiXCR, keeping a single row per CDR3 protein. The sample comprises roughly 1,500,000 distinct CDR3 sequences, 34% of which are singletons, and about 10% rests with the top ten. The CDR3 has 14 amino acids. Germline V gene sequence: CDR1 LGHDT, CDR2 YNNKEL (reference sequence).

This sequence joins TRBV3-1 and TRBJ1-1, with D possibly being TRBD1 (5 bases). Sequencing was done on a sample of blood. The source is a woman aged 30 to 39 in good health. The CDR3 here is CAGSQGTVNTEAFF. The CDR3 DNA reads TGTGCCGGCAGCCAAGGGACGGTGAACACTGAAGCTTTCTTT.